The 6 T cell receptor beta chains reported below all come from one sample, sequenced in a study of spatial heterogeneity in lung cancer. Study-wide points: Tumors with more nonsynonymous mutations had more expanded intratumoral alpha and beta TCRs.

As to time point: sample taken at primary tumor resection. MiXCR, run by TCRdb on the 5' RACE reads, gives a single entry per CDR3 protein. This table has around 100,000 distinct CDR3 sequences, about 4.6% appearing once. Their specific antigens are unknown. Sequenced here: lung tumor tissue, sampled at surgery. These receptors were taken from a male donor with early-stage non-small cell lung cancer.

The V and J genes are TRBV27 and TRBJ2-7; 11 nucleotides line up with TRBD2. With V trimmed by 2 bases and J by 6 bases, 6 bases remained unmatched. Germline CDR1 MNHEY, CDR2 SMNVEV (reference sequence). The length of the CDR3 is 15 residues. The DNA for the CDR3 is TGTGCCAGCAGTTTACTAGCGGGAGGAAGGGGCGAGCAGTACTTC. Protein: CASSLLAGGRGEQYF.

This clonotype showed up many times. The rearrangement uses TRBV12-3 or TRBV12-4 and TRBJ2-5, with a tentative D call TRBD2 (6 bases). Trimming cost V 4 bases and J 4 bases, with 7 bases left between them. The CDR3 sequence is 12 residues long. The CDR3 bases are TGTGCCAGCAGTTACGGGAGAGAGACCCAGTACTTC. This sequence encodes CASSYGRETQYF.

The table lists this clonotype with many counts. The chain couples TRBV6-5 to TRBJ2-5; D gene uncertain. This CDR3 is built from 11 residues. Trimming stripped 5 bases from V and 0 bases from J, with 1 base between. Germline CDR1 is MNHEY and CDR2 is SVGAGI. CDR3 region: CASSNQETQYF. The CDR3 DNA follows: TGTGCCAGCAGTAACCAAGAGACCCAGTACTTC.

This clonotype was observed many times. This chain joins TRBV28 and TRBJ1-5, with unresolved D. V was trimmed by 4 bases and J by 6 bases, leaving 7 bases between them. The CDR3 extends over 12 amino acids. CDR1 is MDHEN and CDR2 is SYDVKM in the germline V gene. As DNA, the CDR3 is TGTGCCAGCAGTTCCCGGGCTCAGCCCCAGCATTTT. Translating gives CASSSRAQPQHF.

This clonotype was observed at least ten times. The chain combines TRBV6-1 with TRBJ1-5; perhaps TRBD1 as D (6 bases). Germline lookup yields CDR1 MNHNS and CDR2 SASEGT. Between the trimmed V and J ends, which lost 4 bases and 10 bases, there was a span of 14 bases. This CDR3 is built from 13 residues. The CDR3 DNA sequence: TGTGCCAGCAGTGTCAGGGGAGCCGTACCCCAGCATTTT. This sequence encodes CASSVRGAVPQHF.

The sample holds many counts of this clonotype. The gene calls are TRBV5-6 and TRBJ2-7, with D maybe TRBD1 (5 bases). Trimming removed 1 base at V and 1 base at J, with 6 bases between. CDR1 and CDR2 (germline): SGHDT, YYEEEE. The CDR3 consists of 13 residues. This chain's CDR3 is CASSLTGSYEQYF. In DNA, the CDR3 is TGTGCCAGCAGCTTGACAGGATCCTACGAGCAGTACTTC.